This is a list of T cell receptor beta chains from one sample in a study of shared clonotypes between healthy human individuals. Data came from immunoSEQ multiplex PCR; TCRdb stores just in-frame clones and leaves some out. Found here are 2 million to 3 million clones, about 92% of them singletons; the top ten hold more than 0.12%. The material sequenced was naive CD4+ T cells sorted from blood. The receptors stem from a young man in good health. CDR3s include the opening cysteine and the closing phenylalanine or tryptophan. The order of the fields is V gene, clone size, J gene, D gene, CDR3 DNA, CDR3 protein. D genes are given only for firm matches. Clone size, where shown, is once, few, many, or a class for clones that have expanded.

V: TRBV4-3
size: NA
J: TRBJ2-7
D: NA
DNA: TGCGCCAGCAGCCAAGATTGGGGAGGCGAGCAGTACTTC
CDR3: CASSQDWGGEQYF

V: TRBV6-6
size: NA
J: TRBJ2-1
D: NA
DNA: TGTGCCAGCAGTTACTACGGTGGCCAGGCGAATGAGCAGTTCTTC
CDR3: CASSYYGGQANEQFF

V: TRBV7-2
size: few
J: TRBJ1-2
D: NA
DNA: TGTGCCAGCAGCCCGGGAGGGGGGCGCTACCTTAGCTTC
CDR3: CASSPGGGRYLSF

V: TRBV2
size: NA
J: TRBJ2-2
D: NA
DNA: TGTGCCAGCAGTGAAGCTAACACCGGGGAGCTGTTTTTT
CDR3: CASSEANTGELFF

V: TRBV5-1
size: NA
J: TRBJ2-5
D: TRBD2
DNA: TGCGCCAGCAGCTCCAGCGGGGGGGCCTTGGAGACCCAGTACTTC
CDR3: CASSSSGGALETQYF

V: TRBV9
size: NA
J: TRBJ2-2
D: NA
DNA: TGTGCCAGCAGCGCGCAGATACAGATTAACACCGGGGAGCTGTTTTTT
CDR3: CASSAQIQINTGELFF

V: TRBV28
size: NA
J: TRBJ1-5
D: NA
DNA: TGTGCCAGCAGTTCCCTACTTAGCAATCAGCCCCAGCATTTT
CDR3: CASSSLLSNQPQHF

V: TRBV10-2
size: NA
J: TRBJ2-2
D: NA
DNA: TGCGCCAGCAGTGATTTTCCCACCGGGGAGCTGTTTTTT
CDR3: CASSDFPTGELFF

V: TRBV5-6
size: NA
J: TRBJ1-3
D: TRBD1
DNA: TGTGCCAGCAGCTTGGTCAGGGGGCAAGGGTCCTCTGGAAACACCATATATTTT
CDR3: CASSLVRGQGSSGNTIYF

V: TRBV29-1
size: NA
J: TRBJ2-5
D: NA
DNA: TGCAGCGTCGCTAGGGGCCAGGCAGAGACCCAGTACTTC
CDR3: CSVARGQAETQYF

V: TRBV5-8
size: NA
J: TRBJ1-5
D: TRBD1
DNA: TGTGCCAGCAGCACAGGGGACCTCAATCAGCCCCAGCATTTT
CDR3: CASSTGDLNQPQHF

V: TRBV7-3
size: NA
J: TRBJ2-2
D: NA
DNA: TGTGCCAGCAGCTTAAAATCCGGGGAGCTGTTTTTT
CDR3: CASSLKSGELFF

V: TRBV18
size: NA
J: TRBJ2-7
D: TRBD2
DNA: TGTGCCAGCTCACCCGGGGGGTCCAACGAGCAGTACTTC
CDR3: CASSPGGSNEQYF

V: TRBV7-8
size: NA
J: TRBJ2-5
D: NA
DNA: TGTGCCAGCAGCTACAGGGAAGGGGGGACCCAGTACTTC
CDR3: CASSYREGGTQYF

V: TRBV7-3
size: NA
J: TRBJ1-4
D: NA
DNA: TGTGCCAGCAGCCCCCTCCGTGGGCTTTCTTTT
CDR3: CASSPLRGLSF

V: TRBV10-3
size: NA
J: TRBJ1-2
D: NA
DNA: TGTGCCATCAGCCAGGGGACGGAGGATGGCTACACCTTC
CDR3: CAISQGTEDGYTF

V: TRBV27
size: NA
J: TRBJ1-5
D: NA
DNA: TGTGCCAGCAGTACCACCCTCCGGGGTAGCAATCAGCCCCAGCATTTT
CDR3: CASSTTLRGSNQPQHF

V: TRBV18
size: NA
J: TRBJ1-1
D: NA
DNA: TGTGCCAGCTCACCACCCACAGGGCCTGGAAACACTGAAGCTTTCTTT
CDR3: CASSPPTGPGNTEAFF

V: TRBV27
size: NA
J: TRBJ2-1
D: NA
DNA: TGTGCCAGCAGCCCACAGCCCGGGGGTTACAATGAGCAGTTCTTC
CDR3: CASSPQPGGYNEQFF

V: TRBV7-2
size: NA
J: TRBJ2-2
D: TRBD2
DNA: TGTGCCAGCAGCGCGGGACTACCTGAGAACACCGGGGAGCTGTTTTTT
CDR3: CASSAGLPENTGELFF

V: TRBV6-1
size: NA
J: TRBJ1-1
D: NA
DNA: TGTGCCAGCAGTGTAACGGTGAACACTGAAGCTTTCTTT
CDR3: CASSVTVNTEAFF

V: TRBV18
size: NA
J: TRBJ2-7
D: NA
DNA: TGTGCCAGCTCACCAGGCCCTAGCGCCTTCTACGAGCAGTACTTC
CDR3: CASSPGPSAFYEQYF

V: TRBV7-2
size: NA
J: TRBJ2-7
D: NA
DNA: TGTGCCAGCAGCTTAGGCCCGGGACTGAGCTCCTACGAGCAGTACTTC
CDR3: CASSLGPGLSSYEQYF

V: TRBV9
size: few
J: TRBJ2-7
D: NA
DNA: TGTGCCAGCAGCGTAGCCGAGGCGCGCGAGCAGTACTTC
CDR3: CASSVAEAREQYF

V: TRBV5-1
size: NA
J: TRBJ1-1
D: NA
DNA: TGCGCCAGCAGCTTGGGGGGCGGGACTGAAGCTTTCTTT
CDR3: CASSLGGGTEAFF

V: TRBV6-6
size: NA
J: TRBJ1-6
D: NA
DNA: TGTGCCAGCAGTTACTCATCAAGCTCCTATAATTCACCCCTCCACTTT
CDR3: CASSYSSSSYNSPLHF

V: TRBV4-3
size: NA
J: TRBJ1-2
D: TRBD1
DNA: TGCGCCAGCAGCCAAGAACCCGGGACAGGGATGGTCGGCTACACCTTC
CDR3: CASSQEPGTGMVGYTF

V: TRBV4-1
size: NA
J: TRBJ2-2
D: NA
DNA: TGCGCCAGCAGCCGGGGCGGCCGGGTGAACACCGGGGAGCTGTTTTTT
CDR3: CASSRGGRVNTGELFF

V: TRBV6-1
size: NA
J: TRBJ1-2
D: NA
DNA: TGTGCCAGCAAAGAAGAGACAGGAAACTATGGCTACACCTTC
CDR3: CASKEETGNYGYTF

V: TRBV5-1
size: NA
J: TRBJ2-3
D: TRBD2
DNA: TGCGCCAGCAGCTCTACTAGCGGGGGGATCAGCACAGATACGCAGTATTTT
CDR3: CASSSTSGGISTDTQYF

V: TRBV7-2
size: NA
J: TRBJ1-4
D: TRBD1
DNA: TGTGCCAGCAGCAAGGGACAGGGGGCTTATGAAAAACTGTTTTTT
CDR3: CASSKGQGAYEKLFF

V: TRBV4-1
size: NA
J: TRBJ1-1
D: NA
DNA: TGCGCCAGCAGCCAAAATCTAGACACTGAAGCTTTCTTT
CDR3: CASSQNLDTEAFF

V: TRBV30
size: NA
J: TRBJ1-1
D: TRBD1
DNA: TGTGCCTGGAGTACCGGGACAGCAGCCACTGAAGCTTTCTTT
CDR3: CAWSTGTAATEAFF

V: TRBV11-2
size: NA
J: TRBJ2-3
D: NA
DNA: TGTGCCAGCAGCTTACGGAGACTCGCAGATACGCAGTATTTT
CDR3: CASSLRRLADTQYF

V: TRBV18
size: NA
J: TRBJ1-5
D: NA
DNA: TGTGCCAGCTCGCCAGGCGCACTGAGCAATCAGCCCCAGCATTTT
CDR3: CASSPGALSNQPQHF

V: TRBV28
size: NA
J: TRBJ1-2
D: TRBD1
DNA: TGTGCCAGCAGTCTCCCGGGACAGAATTATGGCTACACCTTC
CDR3: CASSLPGQNYGYTF

V: TRBV5-4
size: NA
J: TRBJ2-3
D: NA
DNA: TGTGCCAGCAGCTTGTCGACGCCAACAGATACGCAGTATTTT
CDR3: CASSLSTPTDTQYF

V: TRBV6-1
size: few
J: TRBJ1-5
D: NA
DNA: TGTGCCAGCAGTGAAGAATCAGGGTTGGTCAATCAGCCCCAGCATTTT
CDR3: CASSEESGLVNQPQHF

V: TRBV18
size: NA
J: TRBJ2-3
D: NA
DNA: TGTGCCAGCTCACCTCAGTATCAAGGAGATACGCAGTATTTT
CDR3: CASSPQYQGDTQYF

V: TRBV10-3
size: NA
J: TRBJ2-3
D: NA
DNA: TGTGCCATCAGTGATAGGGGGATGTCGGAGTATTTT
CDR3: CAISDRGMSEYF

V: TRBV30
size: NA
J: TRBJ2-1
D: TRBD2
DNA: TGTGCCTGGAGTAAAGGCGGGGGGTTAAATGAGCAGTTCTTC
CDR3: CAWSKGGGLNEQFF

V: TRBV25-1
size: NA
J: TRBJ1-1
D: NA
DNA: TGTGCCAGCAGTGAGAGGCGGCAGGGTGTGACTGAAGCTTTCTTT
CDR3: CASSERRQGVTEAFF

V: TRBV5-1
size: NA
J: TRBJ2-3
D: TRBD1
DNA: TGCGCCAGCAGGAACAGGGGAAACACAGATACGCAGTATTTT
CDR3: CASRNRGNTDTQYF

V: TRBV2
size: NA
J: TRBJ2-5
D: NA
DNA: TGTGCCAGCCGTGGGGGTTTCGGGGGAGGCCGGTCTGAGACCCAGTACTTC
CDR3: CASRGGFGGGRSETQYF

V: TRBV6-1
size: NA
J: TRBJ1-1
D: TRBD1
DNA: TGTGCCAGCAGTGGACAGGGAATCTCTGAAGCTTTCTTT
CDR3: CASSGQGISEAFF

V: TRBV7-9
size: NA
J: TRBJ2-7
D: NA
DNA: TGTGCCAGCAGCATAAGTTGGTACGAGCAGTACTTC
CDR3: CASSISWYEQYF

V: TRBV5-4
size: NA
J: TRBJ2-5
D: NA
DNA: TGTGCCAGCAGCCTTAGACAGCAAGAGACCCAGTACTTC
CDR3: CASSLRQQETQYF

V: TRBV2
size: NA
J: TRBJ1-2
D: NA
DNA: TGTGCCAGCAGTATATTCAGTGACGGCGGGCTATACACCTTC
CDR3: CASSIFSDGGLYTF

V: TRBV28
size: NA
J: TRBJ1-5
D: NA
DNA: TGTGCCAGCAGTTTATGGGCAGGGAGCAATCAGCCCCAGCATTTT
CDR3: CASSLWAGSNQPQHF

V: TRBV27
size: few
J: TRBJ2-1
D: TRBD2
DNA: TGTGCCAGCGCAAGGAGCGGGAGTTCCTACAATGAGCAGTTCTTC
CDR3: CASARSGSSYNEQFF

V: TRBV4-1
size: NA
J: TRBJ2-7
D: TRBD1
DNA: TGCGCCAGCAGCCAAGTAGGTGTCAGGGGGTACGAGCAGTACTTC
CDR3: CASSQVGVRGYEQYF